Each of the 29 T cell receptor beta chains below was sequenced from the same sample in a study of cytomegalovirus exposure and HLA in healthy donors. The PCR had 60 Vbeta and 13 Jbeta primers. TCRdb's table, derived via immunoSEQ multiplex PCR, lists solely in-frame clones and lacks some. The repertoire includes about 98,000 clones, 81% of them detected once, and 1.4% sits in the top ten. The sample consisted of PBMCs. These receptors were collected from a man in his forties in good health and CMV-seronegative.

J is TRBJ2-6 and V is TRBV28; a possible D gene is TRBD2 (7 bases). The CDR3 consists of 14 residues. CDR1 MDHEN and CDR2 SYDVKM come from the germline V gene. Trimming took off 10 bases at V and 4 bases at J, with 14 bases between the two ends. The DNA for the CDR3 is TGTGCCACCCTGGGGGGGCCAGGGGCCAACGTCCTGACTTTC. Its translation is CATLGGPGANVLTF.

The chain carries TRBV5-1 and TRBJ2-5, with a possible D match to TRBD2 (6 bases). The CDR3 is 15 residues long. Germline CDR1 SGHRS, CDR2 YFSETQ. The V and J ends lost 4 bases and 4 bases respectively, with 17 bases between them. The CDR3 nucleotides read TGCGCCAGCAGCGGAAGCGCTAGCGATGGAGAGACCCAGTACTTC. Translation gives CASSGSASDGETQYF.

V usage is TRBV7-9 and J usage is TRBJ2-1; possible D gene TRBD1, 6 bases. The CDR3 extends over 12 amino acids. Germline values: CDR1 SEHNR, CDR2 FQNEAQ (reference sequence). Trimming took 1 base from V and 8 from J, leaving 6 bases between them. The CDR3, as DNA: TGTGCCAGCAGCTTAGAGGGGGATGAGCAGTTCTTC. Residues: CASSLEGDEQFF.

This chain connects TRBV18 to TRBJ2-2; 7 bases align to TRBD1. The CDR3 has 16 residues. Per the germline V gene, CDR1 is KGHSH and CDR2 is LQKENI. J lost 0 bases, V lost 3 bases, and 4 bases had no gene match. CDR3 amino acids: CASSPQDRTNTGELFF. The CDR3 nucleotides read TGTGCCAGCTCACCGCAGGACAGGACGAACACCGGGGAGCTGTTTTTT.

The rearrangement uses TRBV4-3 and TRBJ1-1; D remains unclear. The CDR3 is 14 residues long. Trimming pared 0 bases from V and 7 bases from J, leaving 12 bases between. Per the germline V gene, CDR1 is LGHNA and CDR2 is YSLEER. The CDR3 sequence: CASSQDWAADEAFF. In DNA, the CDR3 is TGCGCCAGCAGCCAAGATTGGGCCGCTGATGAAGCTTTCTTT.

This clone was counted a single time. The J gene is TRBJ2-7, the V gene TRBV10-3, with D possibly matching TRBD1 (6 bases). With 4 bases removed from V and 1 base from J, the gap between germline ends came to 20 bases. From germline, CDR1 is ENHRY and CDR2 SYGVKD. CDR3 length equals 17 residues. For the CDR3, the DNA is TGTGCCATCAGTGTCCTCCCAACCGGGACAAGGTCCTACGAGCAGTACTTC. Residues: CAISVLPTGTRSYEQYF.

The CDR3, as DNA: TGTGCCAGCAGCTTAGGCGGGGGACCCTACAATGAGCAGTTCTTC. Its translation: CASSLGGGPYNEQFF. V is TRBV7-8 and J is TRBJ2-1; 7 bases fit TRBD2. Germline V gene sequence: CDR1 SGHVS, CDR2 FQNEAQ. The CDR3 loop spans 15 amino acids. V was clipped by 1 base and J by 2 bases; unmatched bases: 2.

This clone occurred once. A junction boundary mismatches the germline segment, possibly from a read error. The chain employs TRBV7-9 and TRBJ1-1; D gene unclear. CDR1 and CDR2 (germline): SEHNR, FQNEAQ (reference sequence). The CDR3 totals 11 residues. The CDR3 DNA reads TGTTCCAGCAGCACATCAAGAGAAGCTTTCTTT. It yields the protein CSSSTSREAFF.

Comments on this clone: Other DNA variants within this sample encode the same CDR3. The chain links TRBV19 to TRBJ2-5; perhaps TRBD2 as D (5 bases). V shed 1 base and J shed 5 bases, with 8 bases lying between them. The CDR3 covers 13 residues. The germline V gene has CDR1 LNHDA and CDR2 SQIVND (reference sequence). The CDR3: CASSIVALETQYF. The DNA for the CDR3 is TGTGCCAGTAGTATAGTAGCGTTGGAGACCCAGTACTTC.

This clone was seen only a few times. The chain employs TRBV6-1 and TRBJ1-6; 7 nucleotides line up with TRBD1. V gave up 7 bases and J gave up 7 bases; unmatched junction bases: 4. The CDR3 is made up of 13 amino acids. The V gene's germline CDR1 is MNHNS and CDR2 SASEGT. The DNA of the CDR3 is TGTGCCAGCATTTGGACAGGAAATTCACCCCTCCACTTT. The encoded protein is CASIWTGNSPLHF.

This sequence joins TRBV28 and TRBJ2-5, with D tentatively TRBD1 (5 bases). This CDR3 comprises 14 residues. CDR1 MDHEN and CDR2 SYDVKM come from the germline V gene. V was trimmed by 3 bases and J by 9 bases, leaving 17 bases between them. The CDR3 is CASSLVTASSAQYF. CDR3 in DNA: TGTGCCAGCAGTTTGGTGACAGCATCCAGTGCCCAGTACTTC.

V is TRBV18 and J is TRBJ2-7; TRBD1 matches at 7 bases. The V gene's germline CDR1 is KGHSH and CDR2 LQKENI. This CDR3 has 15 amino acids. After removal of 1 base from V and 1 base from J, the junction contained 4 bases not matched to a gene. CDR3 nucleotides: TGTGCCAGCTCACCACTTGACAGGGCTTCCTACGAGCAGTACTTC. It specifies CASSPLDRASYEQYF.

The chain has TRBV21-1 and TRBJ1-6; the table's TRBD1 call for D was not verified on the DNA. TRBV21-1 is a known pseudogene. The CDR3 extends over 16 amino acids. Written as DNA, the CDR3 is TGTGCCAGCAGCTCGAGAAACAGGGTTCGAAATTCACCCCTCCACTTT. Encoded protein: CASSSRNRVRNSPLHF.

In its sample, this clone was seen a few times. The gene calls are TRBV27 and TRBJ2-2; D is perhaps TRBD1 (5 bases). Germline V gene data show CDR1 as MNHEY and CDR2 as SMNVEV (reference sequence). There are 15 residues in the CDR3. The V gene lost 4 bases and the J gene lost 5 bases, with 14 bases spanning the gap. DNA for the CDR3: TGTGCCAGCAGTTCTAGGAACAGGCGGACCGGGGAGCTGTTTTTT. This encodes CASSSRNRRTGELFF.

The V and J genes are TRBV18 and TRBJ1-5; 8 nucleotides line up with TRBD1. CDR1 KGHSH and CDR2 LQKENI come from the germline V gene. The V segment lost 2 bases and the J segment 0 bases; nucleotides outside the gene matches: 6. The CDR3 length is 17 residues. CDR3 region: CASSPRTGSDSNQPQHF. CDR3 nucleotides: TGTGCCAGCTCACCAAGGACAGGGTCGGATAGCAATCAGCCCCAGCATTTT. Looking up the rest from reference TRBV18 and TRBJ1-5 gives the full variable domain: NAGVMQNPRHLVRRRGQEARLRCSPMKGHSHVYWYRQLPEEGLKFMVYLQKENIIDESGMPKERFSAEFPKEGPSILRIQQVVRGDSAAYFCASSPRTGSDSNQPQHFGDGTRLSIL.

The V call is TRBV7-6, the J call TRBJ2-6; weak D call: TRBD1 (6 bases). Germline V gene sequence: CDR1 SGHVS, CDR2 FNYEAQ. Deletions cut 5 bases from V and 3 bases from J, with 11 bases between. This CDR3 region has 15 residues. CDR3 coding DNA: TGTGCCAGCAGCGCCCAGGGGATTGGGGCCAACGTCCTGACTTTC. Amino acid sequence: CASSAQGIGANVLTF.

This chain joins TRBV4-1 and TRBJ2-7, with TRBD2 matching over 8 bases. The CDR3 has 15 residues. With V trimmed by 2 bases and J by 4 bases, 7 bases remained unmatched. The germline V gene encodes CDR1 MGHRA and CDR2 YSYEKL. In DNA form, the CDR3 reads TGCGCCAGCAGCCAACATCCCGGGGGGGCATACGAGCAGTACTTC. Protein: CASSQHPGGAYEQYF.

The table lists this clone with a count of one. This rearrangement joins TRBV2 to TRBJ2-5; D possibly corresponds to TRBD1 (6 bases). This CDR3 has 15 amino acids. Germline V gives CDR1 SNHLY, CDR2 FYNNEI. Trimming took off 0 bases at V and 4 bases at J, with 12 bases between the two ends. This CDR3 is CASSEANQGLETQYF. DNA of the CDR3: TGTGCCAGCAGTGAAGCGAACCAGGGGTTAGAGACCCAGTACTTC.

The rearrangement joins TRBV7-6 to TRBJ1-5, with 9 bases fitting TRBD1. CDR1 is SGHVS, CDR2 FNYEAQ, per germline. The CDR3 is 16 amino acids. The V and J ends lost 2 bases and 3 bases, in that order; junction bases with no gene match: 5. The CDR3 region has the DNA TGTGCCAGCAGCTTACTACAGGGGGCCAACAATCAGCCCCAGCATTTT. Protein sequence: CASSLLQGANNQPQHF.

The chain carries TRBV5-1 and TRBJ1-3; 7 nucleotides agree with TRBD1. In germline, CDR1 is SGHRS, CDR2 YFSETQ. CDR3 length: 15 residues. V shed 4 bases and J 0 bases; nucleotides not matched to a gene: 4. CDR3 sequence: CASSLGQASGNTIYF. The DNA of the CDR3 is TGCGCCAGCAGCCTAGGACAGGCCTCTGGAAACACCATATATTTT.

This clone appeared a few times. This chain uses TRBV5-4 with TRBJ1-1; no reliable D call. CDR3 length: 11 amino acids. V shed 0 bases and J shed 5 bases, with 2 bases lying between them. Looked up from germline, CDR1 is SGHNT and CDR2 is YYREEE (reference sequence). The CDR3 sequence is CASSLATEAFF. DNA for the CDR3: TGTGCCAGCAGCTTGGCGACTGAAGCTTTCTTT.

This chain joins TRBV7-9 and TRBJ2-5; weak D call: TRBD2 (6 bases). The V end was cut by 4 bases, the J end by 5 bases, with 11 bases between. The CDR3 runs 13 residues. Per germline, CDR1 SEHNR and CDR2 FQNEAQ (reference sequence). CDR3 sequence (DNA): TGTGCCAGCAGCTCAAATGGGGGGGAGACCCAGTACTTC. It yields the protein CASSSNGGETQYF. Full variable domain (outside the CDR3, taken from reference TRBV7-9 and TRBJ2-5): DTGVSQNPRHKITKRGQNVTFRCDPISEHNRLYWYRQTLGQGPEFLTYFQNEAQLEKSRLLSDRFSAERPKGSFSTLEIQRTEQGDSAMYLCASSSNGGETQYFGPGTRLLVL.

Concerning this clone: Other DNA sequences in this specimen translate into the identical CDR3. The CDR3 DNA sequence: TGCAGCGTTGAGGGACAGGGCTACGAGCAGTACTTC. Protein product: CSVEGQGYEQYF. The chain couples TRBV29-1 to TRBJ2-7; 9 nucleotides match TRBD1. CDR3 length equals 12 residues. Looked up from germline, CDR1 is SQVTM and CDR2 is ANQGSEA. The V and J ends lost 3 bases and 3 bases, in that order; junction bases with no gene match: 0.

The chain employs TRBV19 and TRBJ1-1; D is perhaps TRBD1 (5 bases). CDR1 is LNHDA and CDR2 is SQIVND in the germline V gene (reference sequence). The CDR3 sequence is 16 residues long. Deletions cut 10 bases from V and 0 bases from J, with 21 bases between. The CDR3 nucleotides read TGTGCCACTCGGGGGATTAGGACCGTTATGAACACTGAAGCTTTCTTT. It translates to CATRGIRTVMNTEAFF.

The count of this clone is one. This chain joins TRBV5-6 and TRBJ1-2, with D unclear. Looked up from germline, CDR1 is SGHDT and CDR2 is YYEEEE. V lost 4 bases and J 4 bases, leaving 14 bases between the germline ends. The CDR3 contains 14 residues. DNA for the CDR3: TGTGCCAGCAGCGGAAAGACCGGGATCTATGGCTACACCTTC. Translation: CASSGKTGIYGYTF.

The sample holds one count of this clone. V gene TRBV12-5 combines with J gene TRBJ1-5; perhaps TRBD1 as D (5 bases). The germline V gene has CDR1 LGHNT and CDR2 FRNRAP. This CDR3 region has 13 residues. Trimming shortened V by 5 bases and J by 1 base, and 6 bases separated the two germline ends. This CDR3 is CASGQGSNQPQHF. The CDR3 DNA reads TGTGCTAGTGGTCAGGGAAGCAATCAGCCCCAGCATTTT. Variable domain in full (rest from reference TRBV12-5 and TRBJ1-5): DARVTQTPRHKVTEMGQEVTMRCQPILGHNTVFWYRQTMMQGLELLAYFRNRAPLDDSGMPKDRFSAEMPDATLATLKIQPSEPRDSAVYFCASGQGSNQPQHFGDGTRLSIL.

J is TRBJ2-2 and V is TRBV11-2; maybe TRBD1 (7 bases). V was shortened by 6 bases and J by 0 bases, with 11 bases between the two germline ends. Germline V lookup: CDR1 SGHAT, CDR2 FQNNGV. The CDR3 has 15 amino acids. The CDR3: CASREGQTNTGELFF. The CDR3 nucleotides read TGTGCCAGCAGGGAGGGACAGACGAACACCGGGGAGCTGTTTTTT.

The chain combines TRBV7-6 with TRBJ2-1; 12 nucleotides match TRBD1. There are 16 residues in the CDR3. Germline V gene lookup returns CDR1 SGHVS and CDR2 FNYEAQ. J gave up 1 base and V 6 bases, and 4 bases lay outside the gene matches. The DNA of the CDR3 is TGTGCCAGCAGTACGGGACAGGGGGCTTCCTACAATGAGCAGTTCTTC. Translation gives CASSTGQGASYNEQFF.

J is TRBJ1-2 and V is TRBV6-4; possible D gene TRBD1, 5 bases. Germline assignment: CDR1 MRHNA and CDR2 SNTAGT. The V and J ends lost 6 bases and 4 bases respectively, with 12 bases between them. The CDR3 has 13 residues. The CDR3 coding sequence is TGTGCCAGCAGCCCCGGGACTTTCTATGGCTACACCTTC. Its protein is CASSPGTFYGYTF.